Here is one T cell receptor (beta chain) with its context. The primer mix had 60 Vbeta and 13 Jbeta primers. Assay: immunoSEQ multiplex PCR; the TCRdb copy retains only in-frame clones and omits some. This sample has about 130,000 clones, with approximately 83% found just once. This sample is part of a study of cytomegalovirus exposure and HLA in healthy donors. Looked up from germline, CDR1 is SGHDN and CDR2 is FVKESK. Between the trimmed V and J ends, which lost 1 base and 2 bases, there was a span of 6 bases. The CDR3 consists of 13 residues. The chain combines TRBV14 with TRBJ2-7; no definite D call. The sequence derives from a girl aged 2 to 9 in good health and CMV-seronegative. The source material was PBMCs. As DNA, the CDR3 is TGTGCCAGCAGCCAAGGCGAAACCTACGAGCAGTACTTC. Translation: CASSQGETYEQYF.